Listed here is a single T cell receptor beta chain. Its antigen remains unknown. Trimming took 2 bases from V and 3 from J, leaving 11 bases between them. CDR3 size: 14 residues. Looked up from germline, CDR1 is SEHNR and CDR2 is FQNEAQ (reference sequence). TCRdb keeps only in-frame clones here, not all; method: immunoSEQ multiplex PCR. The table shows 20,000 to 25,000 clones, with approximately 76% occurring only once. Before any sequencing was done, the ViraFEST assay used viral peptide pools to expand antigen-specific CD4+ T cells. Following an approximately eleven-day culture, CD4+ T cells were purified. All participants had two doses of either the BNT162b2 or mRNA-1273 vaccine. These data come from a study of vaccination effects on CD4 cells after COVID-19.

The source of this sequence is a human donor who received a COVID-19 vaccine. V usage is TRBV7-9 and J usage is TRBJ2-7, with D unclear. The starting material was CD4+ T cells from PBMCs cultured with HCoV-229E spike peptides, obtained after COVID-19 vaccination. The CDR3 region has the DNA TGTGCCAGCAGCTTATCAGGATCGGGCTACGAGCAGTACTTC. Protein sequence: CASSLSGSGYEQYF.